This T cell receptor (beta chain) is drawn from a study of shared clonotypes between healthy human individuals. An approximately 220 ng quantity of DNA, 30,000 to 35,000 T cell genomes, went into the sorted-subset replicate PCRs. Some clones are missing from TCRdb's copy, which holds only in-frame ones; the method was immunoSEQ multiplex PCR. The data contain some 1,400,000 clones, around 97% of them seen just once; the ten biggest clones take up about 1%. Regarding this clone: Its antigen is still unknown.

Notes on the study in general: Among donors, sharing of clonotypes was expected to be affected by sequencing depth.

The CDR3 consists of 16 residues. V lost 6 bases to trimming and J lost 2 bases, with 15 bases between them. The V gene's germline CDR1 is SGHRS and CDR2 YFSETQ. The specimen sequenced was naive CD4+ T cells sorted from blood. The subset is: CD45RA+ positively selected. This receptor was identified in a young man in good health. The chain combines TRBV5-1 with TRBJ2-6; perhaps TRBD2 as D (5 bases). The DNA for the CDR3 is TGCGCCAGCAAGGAGGAGCCCGCACCTGGGGCCAACGTCCTGACTTTC. It encodes CASKEEPAPGANVLTF.